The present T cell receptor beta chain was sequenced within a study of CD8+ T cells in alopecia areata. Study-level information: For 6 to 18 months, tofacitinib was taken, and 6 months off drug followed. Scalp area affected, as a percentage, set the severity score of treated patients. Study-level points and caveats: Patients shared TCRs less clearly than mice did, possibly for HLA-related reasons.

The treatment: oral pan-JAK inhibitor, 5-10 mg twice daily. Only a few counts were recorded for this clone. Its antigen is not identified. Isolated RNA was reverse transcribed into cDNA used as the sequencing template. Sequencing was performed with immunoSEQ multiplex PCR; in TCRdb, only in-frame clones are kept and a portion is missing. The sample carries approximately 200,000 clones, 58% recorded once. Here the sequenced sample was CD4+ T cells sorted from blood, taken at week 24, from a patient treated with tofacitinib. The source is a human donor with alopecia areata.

The DNA for the CDR3 is TGTGCCTGGAGTGTCGGTGCTGAGCCCCAGCATTTT. Translating it yields CAWSVGAEPQHF. The gene calls are TRBV30 and TRBJ1-5; D is uncertain. The germline V and J ends were trimmed by 0 bases and 8 bases, with 8 bases remaining between them. The CDR3 spans 12 residues. Germline CDR1 GTSNPN, CDR2 SVGIG (reference sequence).